Listed here are 24 T cell receptor beta chains from one sample, sequenced in a study of identical twins. TCRdb used MiXCR to reprocess the 5' RACE reads, holding one entry per CDR3 protein. Of roughly 690,000 distinct CDR3 sequences in the sample, around 6% are singletons; the top ten hold 1.5% to 2%. Sequencing was done on a sample of naive T cells sorted from blood. The origin of the receptors is a man in his late teens or twenties in good health.

This clonotype showed up many times. The V gene is TRBV28, the J gene TRBJ1-1, with a possible D match to TRBD1 (5 bases). Trimming took 3 bases from V and 5 from J, leaving 13 bases between them. Germline V gives CDR1 MDHEN, CDR2 SYDVKM. The CDR3 spans 14 residues. DNA of the CDR3: TGTGCCAGCAGTTTTCAGGGAGGGAGGACTGAAGCTTTCTTT. It specifies CASSFQGGRTEAFF.

This clonotype was observed many times. The J gene is TRBJ2-1, the V gene TRBV5-1; 12 bases are shared with TRBD2. V lost 4 bases and J lost 8; bases outside the gene matches: 16. CDR1 and CDR2 (germline): SGHRS, YFSETQ. This CDR3 comprises 18 residues. The CDR3 reads CASSLSLHSSGRAYEQFF. The CDR3 region has the DNA TGCGCCAGCAGCCTCAGCTTACATTCTAGCGGGAGGGCCTATGAGCAGTTCTTC.

This clonotype came up many times. The rearrangement joins TRBV29-1 to TRBJ2-7; 8 bases fit TRBD1. The V gene end was trimmed by 6 bases and the J gene end by 12 bases; junction bases not matched to a gene: 10. Germline V gives CDR1 SQVTM, CDR2 ANQGSEA. The CDR3 has 11 amino acids. CDR3 residues: CSVRTGLLSYF. CDR3 DNA sequence: TGCAGCGTCCGGACAGGGCTCCTTTCGTACTTC.

This clonotype was observed at least ten times. V usage is TRBV18 and J usage is TRBJ2-5, with D uncertain. Trimming pared 3 bases from V and 5 bases from J, leaving 10 bases between. Looked up from germline, CDR1 is KGHSH and CDR2 is LQKENI. The CDR3 totals 13 residues. CDR3 region: CASSPSGVETQYF. The DNA of the CDR3 is TGTGCCAGCTCACCCTCAGGAGTGGAGACCCAGTACTTC.

J is TRBJ2-3 and V is TRBV12-3 or TRBV12-4; 7 nucleotides line up with TRBD2. Trimming took 6 bases from V and 1 from J; bases not matched to a gene: 7. The CDR3 spans 15 residues. The CDR3 bases are TGTGCCAGCAGCCCGCGGGGGATGGGCACAGATACGCAGTATTTT. It yields the protein CASSPRGMGTDTQYF.

This clonotype was found a few times. This rearrangement joins TRBV20-1 to TRBJ1-1, with no clear D. There are 12 residues in the CDR3. The V end was cut by 3 bases, the J end by 0 bases, with 5 bases between. Germline V gives CDR1 DFQATT, CDR2 SNEGSKA (reference sequence). The CDR3, as DNA: TGCAGTGCTAGCTTGGTGAACACTGAAGCTTTCTTT. Amino acid sequence: CSASLVNTEAFF.

This clonotype was counted many times. The chain recombines TRBV7-2 with TRBJ2-5; D remains unclear. Germline CDR1 SGHTA, CDR2 FQGNSA. The CDR3 is 14 amino acids. Deletions cut 5 bases from V and 3 bases from J, with 13 bases between. DNA of the CDR3: TGTGCCAGCAGCCTTTATCGAGCAGAAGAGACCCAGTACTTC. This codes for CASSLYRAEETQYF.

This clonotype showed up many times. The V call is TRBV20-1, the J call TRBJ2-7, with 10 bases fitting TRBD2. Germline CDR1 is DFQATT and CDR2 is SNEGSKA (reference sequence). V was clipped by 3 bases and J by 5 bases; unmatched bases: 10. The CDR3 loop spans 15 amino acids. The CDR3 nucleotides read TGCAGTGCTAGTTTACGTCTAGCGGGAGCAAACGAGCAGTACTTC. It yields the protein CSASLRLAGANEQYF.

This clonotype was seen a few times. The rearrangement links TRBV9 to TRBJ2-2; TRBD2 aligns across 8 bases. The CDR3 has 16 residues. The germline gives CDR1 SGDLS, CDR2 YYNGEE. V was pared by 1 base and J by 3 bases, with 5 bases of the junction left unmatched. CDR3 nucleotide sequence: TGTGCCAGCAGCGTACAGGCGGGAGGTTACACCGGGGAGCTGTTTTTT. Protein sequence: CASSVQAGGYTGELFF.

This clonotype has a count of ten or more. V gene TRBV7-2 combines with J gene TRBJ2-3; D uncertain. This CDR3 is 12 amino acids long. V lost 3 bases and J lost 1, with 2 bases in between. Germline values: CDR1 SGHTA, CDR2 FQGNSA. The DNA for the CDR3 is TGTGCCAGCAGCTTCGGCACAGATACGCAGTATTTT. Amino acids: CASSFGTDTQYF.

The J gene is TRBJ1-6, the V gene TRBV12-3 or TRBV12-4, with 8 bases aligning to TRBD1. The CDR3 contains 16 residues. V trimming: 3 bases; J trimming: 9 bases; junction bases outside the gene matches: 10. The CDR3 DNA reads TGTGCCAGCAGTTTGAGGGCAGGGGGCGCCTCTTCACCCCTCCACTTT. It yields the protein CASSLRAGGASSPLHF.

This clonotype showed up many times. The V gene is TRBV7-3, the J gene TRBJ2-7; 9 bases match TRBD1. The germline V gene encodes CDR1 SGHTA and CDR2 FQGTGA. The CDR3 contains 14 residues. V dropped 2 bases and J dropped 3; count of bases not matched to a gene: 2. CDR3 DNA: TGTGCCAGCAGCTTAGGGGGACAGGGCTACGAGCAGTACTTC. It encodes CASSLGGQGYEQYF.

This clonotype was seen a handful of times. The chain employs TRBV29-1 and TRBJ2-1; 9 bases are a match to TRBD1. Looked up from germline, CDR1 is SQVTM and CDR2 is ANQGSEA. This CDR3 has 13 amino acids. J lost 10 bases, V lost 5 bases, and 9 bases had no gene match. CDR3 sequence (DNA): TGCAGCGTTCCGGGACAGGGTGGTTGGGAGCAGTTCTTC. Encoded protein: CSVPGQGGWEQFF.

This clonotype was observed a handful of times. V is TRBV12-3 or TRBV12-4 and J is TRBJ2-5; D is undetermined. The CDR3 length is 14 residues. Trimming pared 3 bases from V and 5 bases from J, leaving 13 bases between. The CDR3 is CASSFPGRVETQYF. CDR3 in DNA: TGTGCCAGCAGTTTCCCGGGTAGGGTCGAGACCCAGTACTTC.

This clonotype was picked up many times. This chain uses TRBV29-1 with TRBJ1-1; D not certain. CDR1 is SQVTM, CDR2 ANQGSEA, per germline. V was cut by 6 bases and J by 1 base, with 6 bases left in between. The CDR3 sequence is 11 residues long. The CDR3 sequence: CSVLKNTEAFF. CDR3 coding DNA: TGCAGCGTACTCAAGAACACTGAAGCTTTCTTT.

This clonotype was recorded many times. The V gene is TRBV28, the J gene TRBJ1-2; 7 bases are a match to TRBD1. With V trimmed by 4 bases and J by 8 bases, 7 bases remained unmatched. Germline V gene sequence: CDR1 MDHEN, CDR2 SYDVKM. There are 13 residues in the CDR3. CDR3 in amino acids: CASSSDRDLGYTF. The CDR3 DNA reads as TGTGCCAGCAGTTCCGACAGGGACCTAGGCTACACCTTC.

This clonotype was counted a few times. CDR3 in amino acids: CASSLRGYEAFF. DNA of the CDR3: TGTGCCAGCAGCTTACGAGGTTATGAAGCTTTCTTT. This chain joins TRBV7-8 and TRBJ1-1; D is ambiguous. Germline CDR1 and CDR2: SGHVS and FQNEAQ. V was trimmed by 2 bases and J by 7 bases, leaving 8 bases between them. This CDR3 comprises 12 residues.

V usage is TRBV5-6 and J usage is TRBJ1-2; D ambiguous. CDR3 size: 14 residues. Trimming removed 1 base at V and 6 bases at J, with 13 bases between. The germline CDR1 and CDR2 sequences are SGHDT and YYEEEE. CDR3 loop: CASSLSRVENGYTF. CDR3 nucleotides: TGTGCCAGCAGCTTGTCGCGAGTGGAGAATGGCTACACCTTC.

This clonotype turned up a few times. V usage is TRBV11-1 and J usage is TRBJ2-5; TRBD2 is a possible D gene (6 bases). Germline CDR1 reads SGHAT; CDR2 reads FQDESV (reference sequence). The germline V and J ends were trimmed by 1 base and 3 bases, with 24 bases remaining between them. The CDR3 contains 19 residues. The CDR3 protein is CASSLGRDSIGRKEETQYF. CDR3 nucleotides: TGTGCCAGCAGCTTAGGCCGGGACTCAATAGGTAGGAAGGAAGAGACCCAGTACTTC.

This clonotype was detected many times. The chain employs TRBV12-3 or TRBV12-4 and TRBJ2-7, with 7 bases matching TRBD2. V was clipped by 1 base and J by 0 bases; unmatched bases: 0. The CDR3 runs to 14 residues. CDR3 sequence (DNA): TGTGCCAGCAGTTTAGGCGGGAGCTCCTACGAGCAGTACGTC. It encodes CASSLGGSSYEQYV.

There are many counts of this clonotype. The chain uses TRBV7-2 and TRBJ2-7, with 7 bases identical to TRBD1. This CDR3 is built from 14 residues. Germline-derived CDR1 and CDR2 are SGHTA and FQGNSA. Trimming cost V 3 bases and J 2 bases; bases outside gene matches: 4. CDR3 protein: CASSFTGTAYEQYF. The CDR3 coding sequence is TGTGCCAGCAGCTTTACCGGGACAGCCTACGAGCAGTACTTC.

This clonotype was counted at least ten times. V is TRBV7-2 and J is TRBJ2-7; D is ambiguous. With 5 bases removed from V and 0 bases from J, the gap between germline ends came to 11 bases. CDR1 SGHTA and CDR2 FQGNSA come from the germline V gene. The CDR3 runs to 14 residues. The CDR3 loop is CASSVDESSYEQYF. CDR3 in DNA: TGTGCCAGCAGCGTGGACGAGAGCTCCTACGAGCAGTACTTC.

This clonotype was counted many times. The rearrangement joins TRBV20-1 to TRBJ2-7, with D tentatively TRBD1 (6 bases). V dropped 0 bases and J dropped 2 bases, with 11 bases sitting between them. The CDR3 contains 14 residues. CDR1 is DFQATT and CDR2 is SNEGSKA in the germline V gene (reference sequence). The CDR3 region has the DNA TGCAGTGCTAGAGATTGGGGACAAACCTACGAGCAGTACTTC. This sequence encodes CSARDWGQTYEQYF.

This clonotype was seen at least ten times. V gene TRBV20-1 combines with J gene TRBJ1-1, with a tentative D call TRBD1 (5 bases). CDR3 length: 13 residues. Germline V gene data show CDR1 as DFQATT and CDR2 as SNEGSKA (reference sequence). Trimming pared 0 bases from V and 10 bases from J, leaving 15 bases between. As DNA, the CDR3 is TGCAGTGCTAGAGACTCAGGGTTAAGAGGAGCTTTCTTT. Its protein is CSARDSGLRGAFF.